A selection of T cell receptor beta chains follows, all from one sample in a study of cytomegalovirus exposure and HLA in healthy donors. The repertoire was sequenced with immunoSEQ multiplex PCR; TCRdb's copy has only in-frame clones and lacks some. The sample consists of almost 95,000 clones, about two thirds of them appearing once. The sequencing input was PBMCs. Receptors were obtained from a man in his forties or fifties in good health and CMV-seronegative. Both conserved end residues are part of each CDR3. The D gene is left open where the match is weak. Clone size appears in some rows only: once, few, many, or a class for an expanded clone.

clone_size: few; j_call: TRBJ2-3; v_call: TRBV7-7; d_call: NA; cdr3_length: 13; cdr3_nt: TGTGCTAGCAGCGTCCGGGTAGCAGATACGCAGTATTTT; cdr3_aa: CASSVRVADTQYF
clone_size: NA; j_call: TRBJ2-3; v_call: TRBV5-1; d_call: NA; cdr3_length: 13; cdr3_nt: TGCGCCAGCAGCTTGGCCACGCAGGGGCGCAAATATTTT; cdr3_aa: CASSLATQGRKYF
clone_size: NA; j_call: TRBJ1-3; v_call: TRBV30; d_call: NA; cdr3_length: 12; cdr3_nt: TGTGCCTGGACCCAGGGAGGAAACACCATATATTTT; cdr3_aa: CAWTQGGNTIYF
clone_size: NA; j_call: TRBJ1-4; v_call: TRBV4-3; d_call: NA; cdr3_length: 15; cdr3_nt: TGCGCCAGCAGCCAAGGCCACAGAAACAATGAAAAACTGTTTTTT; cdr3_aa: CASSQGHRNNEKLFF
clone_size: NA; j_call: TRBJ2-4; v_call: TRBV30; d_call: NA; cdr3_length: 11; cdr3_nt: TGTGCCTGGGGGCAGGAAAACATTCAGTACTTC; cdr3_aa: CAWGQENIQYF
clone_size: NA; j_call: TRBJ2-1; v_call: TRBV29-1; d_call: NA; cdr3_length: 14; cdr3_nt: TGCAGCGTTGAGGGGCGGGGCTCCTACAATGAGCAGTTCTTC; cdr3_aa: CSVEGRGSYNEQFF
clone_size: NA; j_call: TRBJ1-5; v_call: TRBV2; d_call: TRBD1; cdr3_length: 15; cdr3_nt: TGTGCCAGCAGTGAAGCTCGACAGGGTGGTCAGCCCCAGCATTTT; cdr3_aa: CASSEARQGGQPQHF
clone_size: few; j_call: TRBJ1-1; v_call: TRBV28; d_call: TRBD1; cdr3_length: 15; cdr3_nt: TGTGCCAGCAGTTCCCCCGGGCAGGGGGCTTCTGAAGCTTTCTTT; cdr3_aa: CASSSPGQGASEAFF
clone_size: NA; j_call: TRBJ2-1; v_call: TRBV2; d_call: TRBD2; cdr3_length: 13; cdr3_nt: TGTGCCACCGGGACTAGCCCCTACAATGAGCAGTTCTTC; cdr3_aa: CATGTSPYNEQFF
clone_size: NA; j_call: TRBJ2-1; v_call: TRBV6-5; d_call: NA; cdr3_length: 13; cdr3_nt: TGTGCCAGCAGTTATTCGACGGAGAGTGAGCAGTTCTTC; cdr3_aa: CASSYSTESEQFF
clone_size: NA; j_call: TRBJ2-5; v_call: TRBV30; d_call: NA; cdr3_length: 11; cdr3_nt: TGTGCCTGGAGTTGGGGAGGGACCCAGTACTTC; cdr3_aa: CAWSWGGTQYF
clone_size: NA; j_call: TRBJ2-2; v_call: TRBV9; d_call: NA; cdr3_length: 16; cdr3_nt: TGTGCCAGCAGCGTGCGGCAGACTTCGAACACCGGGGAGCTGTTTTTT; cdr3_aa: CASSVRQTSNTGELFF
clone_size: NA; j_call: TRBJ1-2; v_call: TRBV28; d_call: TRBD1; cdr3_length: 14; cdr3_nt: TGTGCCAGCAGTTTTCTACAGGGGTGGGCTGGCTACACCTTC; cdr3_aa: CASSFLQGWAGYTF
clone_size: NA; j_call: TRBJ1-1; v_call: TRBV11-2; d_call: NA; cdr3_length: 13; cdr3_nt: TGTGCCAGCAGTCCCGTTATGAACACTGAAGCTTTCTTT; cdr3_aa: CASSPVMNTEAFF
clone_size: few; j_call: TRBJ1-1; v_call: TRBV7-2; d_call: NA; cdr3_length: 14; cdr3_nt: TGTGCCAGCAGCTTAGCGGCGGCGAACACTGAAGCTTTCTTT; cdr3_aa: CASSLAAANTEAFF
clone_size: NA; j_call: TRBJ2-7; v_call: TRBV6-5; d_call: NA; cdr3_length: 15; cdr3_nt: TGTGCCAGCAGTTACGAACAGGGCGCCTCCTACGAGCAGTACTTC; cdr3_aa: CASSYEQGASYEQYF
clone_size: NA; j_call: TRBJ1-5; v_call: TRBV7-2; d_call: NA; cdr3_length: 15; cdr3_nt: TGTGCCAGCAGCGCTATAGGGGGGGGGATTCAGCCCCAGCATTTT; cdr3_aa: CASSAIGGGIQPQHF
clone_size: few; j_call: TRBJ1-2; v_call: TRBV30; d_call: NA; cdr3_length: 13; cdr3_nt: TGTGCCTGGACCCACGGGATCCCTTATGGCTACACCTTC; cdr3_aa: CAWTHGIPYGYTF
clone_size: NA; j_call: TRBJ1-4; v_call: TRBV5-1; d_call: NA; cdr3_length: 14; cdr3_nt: TGCGCCAGCAGCTTGGGAGTTACCGAGGAAAAACTGTTTTTT; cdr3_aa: CASSLGVTEEKLFF
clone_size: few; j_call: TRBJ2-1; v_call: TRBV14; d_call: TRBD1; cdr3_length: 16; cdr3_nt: TGTGCCAGCAGCCAAGAAACCGGGACAGTCTACAATGAGCAGTTCTTC; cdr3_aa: CASSQETGTVYNEQFF
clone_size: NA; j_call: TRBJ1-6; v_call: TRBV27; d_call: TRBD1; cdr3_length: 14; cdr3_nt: TGTGCCAGCAGTCGGGACAGAGATAACTCACCCCTCCACTTT; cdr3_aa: CASSRDRDNSPLHF
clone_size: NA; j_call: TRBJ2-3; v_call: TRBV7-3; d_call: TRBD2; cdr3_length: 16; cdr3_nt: TGTGCCAGCAGCTCTCTGGACGGGGGGAAAGAGGATACGCAGTATTTT; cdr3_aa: CASSSLDGGKEDTQYF
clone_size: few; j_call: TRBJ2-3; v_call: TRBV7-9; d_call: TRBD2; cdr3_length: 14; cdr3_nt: TGTGCCGTGCTTAGGCGGGAGGTAACAGATACGCAGTATTTT; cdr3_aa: CAVLRREVTDTQYF
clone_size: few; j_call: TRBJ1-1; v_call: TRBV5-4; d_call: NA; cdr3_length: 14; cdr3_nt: TGTGCCAGCAGCTTTGCGGGCTACAACACTGAAGCTTTCTTT; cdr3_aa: CASSFAGYNTEAFF
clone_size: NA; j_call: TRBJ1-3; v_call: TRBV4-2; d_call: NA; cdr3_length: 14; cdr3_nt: TGTGCCAGCAGCCAAGATGTCGGGGGTTCAACCATATATTTT; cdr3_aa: CASSQDVGGSTIYF
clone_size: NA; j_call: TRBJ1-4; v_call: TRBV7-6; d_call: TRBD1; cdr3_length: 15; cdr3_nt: TGTGCCACATCCGGCAGAGGGGGCCGTGGCGAAAAACTGTTTTTT; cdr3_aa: CATSGRGGRGEKLFF
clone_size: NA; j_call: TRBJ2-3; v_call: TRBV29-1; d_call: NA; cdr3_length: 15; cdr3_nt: TGCAGCGCGTCGGAACTAGCCGGATTCACAGATACGCAGTATTTT; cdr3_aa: CSASELAGFTDTQYF
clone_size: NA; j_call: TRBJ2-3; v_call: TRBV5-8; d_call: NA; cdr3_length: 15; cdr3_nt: TGTGCCAGCAGCCCCCCGGGATTAGGCACAGATACGCAGTATTTT; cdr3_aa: CASSPPGLGTDTQYF
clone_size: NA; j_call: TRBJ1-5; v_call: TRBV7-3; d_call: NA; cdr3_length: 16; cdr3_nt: TGTGCCAGCAGCTTAAGGGCAGATGACGGTAGTCAGCCCCAGCATTTT; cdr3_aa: CASSLRADDGSQPQHF
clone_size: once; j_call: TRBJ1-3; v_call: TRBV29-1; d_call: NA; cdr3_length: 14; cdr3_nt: TGCAGCGTGAGCCTTGACATCTCTGGAAACACCATATATTTT; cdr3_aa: CSVSLDISGNTIYF
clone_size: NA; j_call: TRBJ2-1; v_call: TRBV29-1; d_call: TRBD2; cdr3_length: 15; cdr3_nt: TGCAGCGTTGAAGGTCTAGCGGGGGGGTACAATGAGCAGTTCTTC; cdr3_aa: CSVEGLAGGYNEQFF
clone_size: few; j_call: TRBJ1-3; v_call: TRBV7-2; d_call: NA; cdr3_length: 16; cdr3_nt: TGTGCCAGCAGCTTAGCAGGGGTTGTCTCTGGAAACACCATATATTTT; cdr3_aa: CASSLAGVVSGNTIYF
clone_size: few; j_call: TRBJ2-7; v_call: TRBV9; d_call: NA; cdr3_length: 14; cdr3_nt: TGTGCCAGCAGCGTAGGGGGAGAGGGCTACGAGCAGTACTTC; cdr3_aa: CASSVGGEGYEQYF
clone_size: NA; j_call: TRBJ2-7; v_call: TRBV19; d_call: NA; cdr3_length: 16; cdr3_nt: TGTGCCAGTAGCCCATCCCCGGTGATCCCCTCCTACGAGCAGTACTTC; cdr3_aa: CASSPSPVIPSYEQYF
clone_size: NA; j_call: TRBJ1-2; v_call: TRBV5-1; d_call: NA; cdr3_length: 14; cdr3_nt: TGCGCCAGCAGCTCCGGGGGTACTAACTATGGCTACACCTTC; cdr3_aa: CASSSGGTNYGYTF
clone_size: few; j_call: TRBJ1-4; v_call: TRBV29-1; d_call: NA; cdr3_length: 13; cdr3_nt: TGCAGCGTCCAGTGGGGGGCTAATGAAAAACTGTTTTTT; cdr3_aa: CSVQWGANEKLFF
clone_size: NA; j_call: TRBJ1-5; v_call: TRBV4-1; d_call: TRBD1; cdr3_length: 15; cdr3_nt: TGCGCCAGCAGCCATATCGGACAGGGGAGGCAGCCCCAGCATTTT; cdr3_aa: CASSHIGQGRQPQHF
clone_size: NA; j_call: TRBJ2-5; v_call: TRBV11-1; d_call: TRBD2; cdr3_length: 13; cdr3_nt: TGTGCCAGCGGCGGGGGGGCCGCGGAGACCCAGTACTTC; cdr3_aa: CASGGGAAETQYF
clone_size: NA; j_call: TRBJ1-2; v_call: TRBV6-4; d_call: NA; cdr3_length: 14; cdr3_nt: TGTGCCAGCAGTTTATCCTGGGGCAGTGGCGGCTACACCTTC; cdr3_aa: CASSLSWGSGGYTF
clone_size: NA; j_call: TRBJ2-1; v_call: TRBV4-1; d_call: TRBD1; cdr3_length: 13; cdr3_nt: TGCGCCAGCAGCCAACGACAGGGGGGTGAGCAGTTCTTC; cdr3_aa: CASSQRQGGEQFF
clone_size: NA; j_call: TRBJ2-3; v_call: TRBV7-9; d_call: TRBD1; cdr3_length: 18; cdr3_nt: TGTGCCAGCAGCTTAGCCTTGTCCAGGGGGCTAGGCACAGATACGCAGTATTTT; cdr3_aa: CASSLALSRGLGTDTQYF
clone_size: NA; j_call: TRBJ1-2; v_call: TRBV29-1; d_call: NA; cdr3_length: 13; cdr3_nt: TGCAGCGTTGATTTCCAAACTAACTATGGCTACACCTTC; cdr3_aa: CSVDFQTNYGYTF
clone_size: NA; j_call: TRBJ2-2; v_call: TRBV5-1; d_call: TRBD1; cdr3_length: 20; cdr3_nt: TGCGCCAGCAGCCGAAAGCTCGGACAGGGGGCGACGCCTTACACCGGGGAGCTGTTTTTT; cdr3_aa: CASSRKLGQGATPYTGELFF
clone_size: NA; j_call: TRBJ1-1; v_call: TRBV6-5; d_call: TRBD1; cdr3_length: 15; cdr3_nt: TGTGCCAGCAGTTACTTTCGGACAGGCCTCACTGAAGCTTTCTTT; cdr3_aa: CASSYFRTGLTEAFF
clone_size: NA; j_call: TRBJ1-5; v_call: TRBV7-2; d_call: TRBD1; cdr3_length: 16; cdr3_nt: TGTGCCAGCAGCCTTGCCGAGGGGGCGCTTGATCAGCCCCAGCATTTT; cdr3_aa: CASSLAEGALDQPQHF
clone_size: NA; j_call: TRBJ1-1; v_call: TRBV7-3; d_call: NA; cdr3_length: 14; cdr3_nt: TGTGCCAGCTCGTCGAAAGGGAGGGGCACTGAAGCTTTCTTT; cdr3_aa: CASSSKGRGTEAFF
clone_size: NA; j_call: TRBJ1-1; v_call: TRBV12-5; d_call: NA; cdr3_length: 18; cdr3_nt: TGTGCTAGTGGTTTGGTACTAAGGGGCCGCGACATGAACACTGAAGCTTTCTTT; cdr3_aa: CASGLVLRGRDMNTEAFF
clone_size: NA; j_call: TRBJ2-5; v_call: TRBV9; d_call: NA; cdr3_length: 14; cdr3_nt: TGTGCCAGCAGCGTAGGCTCGGTCCAAGAGACCCAGTACTTC; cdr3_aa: CASSVGSVQETQYF
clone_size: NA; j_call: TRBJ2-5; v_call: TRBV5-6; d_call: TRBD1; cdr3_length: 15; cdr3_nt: TGTGCCAGCAGCGGACCGGGACAGGGGGGCGAGACCCAGTACTTC; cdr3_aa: CASSGPGQGGETQYF
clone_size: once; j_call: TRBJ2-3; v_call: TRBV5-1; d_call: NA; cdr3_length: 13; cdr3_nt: TGCGCCAGCAGCCCGGGGGACGGTCGCACGCAGTATTTT; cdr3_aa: CASSPGDGRTQYF
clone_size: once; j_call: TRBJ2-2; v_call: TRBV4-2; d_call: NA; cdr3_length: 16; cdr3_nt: TGTGCCAGCAGCCCATACGAACGGGTGAACACCGGGGAGCTGTTTTTT; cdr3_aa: CASSPYERVNTGELFF
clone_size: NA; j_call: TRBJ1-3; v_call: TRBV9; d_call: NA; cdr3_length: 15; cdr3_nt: TGTGCCAGCAGTCTACTAGTGGGGACTGGAAACACCATATATTTT; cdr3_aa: CASSLLVGTGNTIYF
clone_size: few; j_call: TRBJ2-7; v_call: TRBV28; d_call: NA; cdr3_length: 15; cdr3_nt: TGTGCCAGCAGTTTAGTGGGGGGGCCAGCAGGCGAGCAGTACTTC; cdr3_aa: CASSLVGGPAGEQYF